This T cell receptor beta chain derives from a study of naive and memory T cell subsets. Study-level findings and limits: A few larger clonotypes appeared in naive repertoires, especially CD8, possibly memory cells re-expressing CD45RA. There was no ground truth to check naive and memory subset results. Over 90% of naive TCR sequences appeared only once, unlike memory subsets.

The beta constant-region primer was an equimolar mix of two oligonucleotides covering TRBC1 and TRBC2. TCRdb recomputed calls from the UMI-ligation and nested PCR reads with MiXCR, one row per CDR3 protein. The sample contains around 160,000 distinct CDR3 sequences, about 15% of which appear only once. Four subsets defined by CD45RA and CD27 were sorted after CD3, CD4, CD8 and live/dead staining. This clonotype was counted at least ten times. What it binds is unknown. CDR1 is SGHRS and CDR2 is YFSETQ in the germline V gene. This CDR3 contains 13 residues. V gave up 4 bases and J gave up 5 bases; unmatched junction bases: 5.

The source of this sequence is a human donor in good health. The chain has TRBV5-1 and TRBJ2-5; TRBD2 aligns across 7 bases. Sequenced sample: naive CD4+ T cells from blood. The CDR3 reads CASSPGREETQYF. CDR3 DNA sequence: TGCGCCAGCAGCCCAGGGAGGGAGGAGACCCAGTACTTC. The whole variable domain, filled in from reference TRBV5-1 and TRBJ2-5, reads KAGVTQTPRYLIKTRGQQVTLSCSPISGHRSVSWYQQTPGQGLQFLFEYFSETQRNKGNFPGRFSGRQFSNSRSEMNVSTLELGDSALYLCASSPGREETQYFGPGTRLLVL.